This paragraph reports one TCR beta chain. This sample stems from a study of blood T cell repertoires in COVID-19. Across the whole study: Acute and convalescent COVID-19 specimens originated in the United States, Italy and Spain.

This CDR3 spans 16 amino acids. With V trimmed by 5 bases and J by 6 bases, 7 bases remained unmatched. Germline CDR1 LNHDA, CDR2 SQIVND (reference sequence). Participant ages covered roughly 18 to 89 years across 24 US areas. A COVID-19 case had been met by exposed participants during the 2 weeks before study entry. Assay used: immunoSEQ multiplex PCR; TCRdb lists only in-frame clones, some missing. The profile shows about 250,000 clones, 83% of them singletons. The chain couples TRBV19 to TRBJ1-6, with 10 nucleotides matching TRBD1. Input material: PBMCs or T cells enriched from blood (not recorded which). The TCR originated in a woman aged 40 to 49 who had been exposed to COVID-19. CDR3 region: CASSWRDRGPNSPLHF. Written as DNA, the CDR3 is TGTGCCAGTAGTTGGCGGGACAGGGGACCTAATTCACCCCTCCACTTT.